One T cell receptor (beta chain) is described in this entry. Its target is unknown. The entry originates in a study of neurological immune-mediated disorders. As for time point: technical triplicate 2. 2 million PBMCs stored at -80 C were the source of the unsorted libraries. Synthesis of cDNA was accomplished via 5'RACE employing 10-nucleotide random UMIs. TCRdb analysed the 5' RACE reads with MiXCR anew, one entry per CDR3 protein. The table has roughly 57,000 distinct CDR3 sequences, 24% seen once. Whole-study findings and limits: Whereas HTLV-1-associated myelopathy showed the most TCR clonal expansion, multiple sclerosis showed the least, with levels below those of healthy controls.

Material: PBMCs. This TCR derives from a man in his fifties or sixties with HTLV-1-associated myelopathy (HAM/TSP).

Here the CDR3 reads CASSSTGIVAGELFF. In nucleotides, the CDR3 is TGCGCCAGCAGCTCGACAGGGATAGTAGCCGGGGAGCTGTTTTTT. The V and J genes are TRBV5-1 and TRBJ2-2, with 7 bases aligning to TRBD1. This CDR3 region has 15 residues. In germline, CDR1 is SGHRS, CDR2 YFSETQ. Trimming removed 3 bases from V and 6 bases from J; junction bases left unmatched: 8.